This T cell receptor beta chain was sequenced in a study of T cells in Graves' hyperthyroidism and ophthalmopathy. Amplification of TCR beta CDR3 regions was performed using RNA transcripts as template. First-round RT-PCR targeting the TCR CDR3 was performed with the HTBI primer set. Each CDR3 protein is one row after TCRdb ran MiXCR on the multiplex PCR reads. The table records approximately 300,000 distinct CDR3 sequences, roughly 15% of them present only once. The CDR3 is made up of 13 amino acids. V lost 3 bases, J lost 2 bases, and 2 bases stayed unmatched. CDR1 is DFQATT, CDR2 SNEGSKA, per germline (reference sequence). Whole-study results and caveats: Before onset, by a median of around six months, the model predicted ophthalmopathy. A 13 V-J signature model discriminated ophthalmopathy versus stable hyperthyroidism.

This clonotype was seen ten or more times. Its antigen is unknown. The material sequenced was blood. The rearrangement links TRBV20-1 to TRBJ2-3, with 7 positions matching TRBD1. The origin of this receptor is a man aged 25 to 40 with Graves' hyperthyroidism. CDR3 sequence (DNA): TGCAGTGCTAGGGGACAGAACACAGATACGCAGTATTTT. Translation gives CSARGQNTDTQYF.